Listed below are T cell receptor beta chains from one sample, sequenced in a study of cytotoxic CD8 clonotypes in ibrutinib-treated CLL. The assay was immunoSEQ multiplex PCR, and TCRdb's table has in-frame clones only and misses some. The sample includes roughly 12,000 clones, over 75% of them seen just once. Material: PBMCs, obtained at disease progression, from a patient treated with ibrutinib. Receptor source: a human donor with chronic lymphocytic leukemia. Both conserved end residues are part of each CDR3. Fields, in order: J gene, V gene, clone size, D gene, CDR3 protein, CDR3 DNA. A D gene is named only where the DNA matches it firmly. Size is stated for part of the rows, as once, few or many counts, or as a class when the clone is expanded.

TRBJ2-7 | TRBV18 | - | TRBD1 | CASSPGDRGRYEQYF | TGTGCCAGCTCACCTGGGGACAGGGGGCGATACGAGCAGTACTTC
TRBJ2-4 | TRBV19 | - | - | CASSSGQGGMAKNIQYF | TGTGCCAGTAGTAGTGGCCAGGGGGGAATGGCCAAAAACATTCAGTACTTC
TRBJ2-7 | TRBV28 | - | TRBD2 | CASSPQGRGVYYEQYF | TGTGCCAGCAGCCCCCAGGGGCGGGGGGTTTACTACGAGCAGTACTTC
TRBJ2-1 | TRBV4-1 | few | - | CASSQRHNEQFF | TGCGCCAGCAGCCAACGACACAATGAGCAGTTCTTC
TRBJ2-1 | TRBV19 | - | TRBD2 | CASSSSGSPPYNEQFF | TGTGCCAGTTCTTCTAGCGGGAGTCCCCCCTACAATGAGCAGTTCTTC
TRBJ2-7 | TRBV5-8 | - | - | CASSLIRGDF | TGTGCCAGCAGCTTGATCAGGGGGGACTTC
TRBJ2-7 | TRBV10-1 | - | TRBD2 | CATSMQAGAQQYF | TGCGCCACCTCCATGCAAGCGGGAGCGCAGCAGTACTTC
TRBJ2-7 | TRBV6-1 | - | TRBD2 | CASSKLAGGSYEQYF | TGTGCCAGCAGTAAACTAGCGGGAGGCTCCTACGAGCAGTACTTC
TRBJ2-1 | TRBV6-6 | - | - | CASRFRDSVQFF | TGTGCCAGCAGATTCCGGGACTCAGTGCAGTTCTTC
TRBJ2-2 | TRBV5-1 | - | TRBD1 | CASSFRGRMTGELFF | TGCGCCAGCAGCTTTAGGGGGCGAATGACCGGGGAGCTGTTTTTT
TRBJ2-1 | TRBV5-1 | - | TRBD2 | CASSLSARTGTSGNEQFF | TGCGCCAGCAGCTTGTCCGCCCGAACCGGGACTAGCGGCAATGAGCAGTTCTTC
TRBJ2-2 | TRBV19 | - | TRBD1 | CASSIGTGNTGELFF | TGTGCCAGTAGTATCGGGACAGGGAACACCGGGGAGCTGTTTTTT
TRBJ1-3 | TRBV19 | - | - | CASSMGDGGNTIYF | TGTGCCAGTAGTATGGGGGACGGAGGAAACACCATATATTTT
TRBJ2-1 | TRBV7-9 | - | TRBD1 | CASSLEEQGPLF | TGTGCCAGCAGCTTAGAAGAACAGGGGCCCCTCTTC
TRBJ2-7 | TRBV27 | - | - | CASSLVGVLPYEQYF | TGTGCCAGCAGTTTAGTTGGGGTTTTACCTTACGAGCAGTACTTC
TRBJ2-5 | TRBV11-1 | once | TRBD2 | CASSLESSGETQYF | TGTGCCAGCAGCTTAGAGTCTAGCGGAGAGACCCAGTACTTC
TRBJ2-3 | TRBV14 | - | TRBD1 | CASSGPGGQDTQYF | TGTGCCAGCAGCGGTCCAGGGGGCCAAGATACGCAGTATTTT
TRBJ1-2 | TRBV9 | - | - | CASSVDVSGYGYTF | TGTGCCAGCAGCGTAGACGTTAGCGGGTATGGCTACACCTTC
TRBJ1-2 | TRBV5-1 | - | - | CASSLMFEDGYTF | TGCGCCAGCAGCTTGATGTTTGAGGATGGCTACACCTTC
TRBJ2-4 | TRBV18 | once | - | CASSVDRAKNIQYF | TGTGCCAGCTCAGTCGACAGGGCCAAAAACATTCAGTACTTC
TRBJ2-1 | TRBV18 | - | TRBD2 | CASSPRAGGPNEQFF | TGTGCCAGCTCACCACGAGCGGGAGGTCCGAATGAGCAGTTCTTC
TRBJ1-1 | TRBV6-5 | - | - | CASTARSNTEAFF | TGTGCCAGCACTGCAAGGTCAAACACTGAAGCTTTCTTT